Shown below are 17 T cell receptor beta chains from a single sample sequenced in a study of preoperative IRX-2 immunotherapy in early breast cancer. Treatment denoted: preoperative locoregional IRX-2 cytokine immunotherapy. Only in-frame clones appear in the TCRdb table, and some are missing; sequencing was by immunoSEQ multiplex PCR. The table has approximately 27,000 clones, over 75% seen once; the top ten hold 1% to 1.5%. The source was lymph node tissue, collected after IRX-2 immunotherapy. These receptor sequences come from a human donor with breast cancer.

This clone turned up a few times. This rearrangement joins TRBV6-8 to TRBJ1-1, with 7 bases matching TRBD1. V gave up 6 bases and J gave up 4 bases; unmatched junction bases: 8. Germline V gene sequence: CDR1 MNHGY, CDR2 SAAAGT. This CDR3 comprises 14 residues. CDR3 in DNA: TGTGCCAGCAGCTCACAGGGGAAGGGCACTGAAGCTTTCTTT. It is translated as CASSSQGKGTEAFF.

The gene calls are TRBV12-2 and TRBJ1-3; TRBD1 is taken as the D call from the table, unchecked against the DNA. TRBV12-2 is described as a pseudogene. The CDR3 is 15 residues long. The chain's CDR3 is CATPFYRGGGNTIYF. CDR3 sequence (DNA): TGTGCCACCCCGTTTTACAGGGGCGGTGGAAACACCATATATTTT.

The chain carries TRBV18 and TRBJ1-2; possibly TRBD1 for D (6 bases). Trimming took off 3 bases at V and 2 bases at J, with 13 bases between the two ends. Per the germline V gene, CDR1 is KGHSH and CDR2 is LQKENI. This CDR3 is built from 15 residues. CDR3 nucleotides: TGTGCCAGCTCACCGGACAGAGATTCCAACTATGGCTACACCTTC. This encodes CASSPDRDSNYGYTF.

The V call is TRBV6-8, the J call TRBJ1-5; maybe TRBD1 (5 bases). The CDR3 has 15 amino acids. Per germline, CDR1 MNHGY and CDR2 SAAAGT. Trimming left V 7 bases short and J 6 bases short, with 19 bases between. The CDR3, as DNA: TGTGCCAGCAACCCGGACGCAGGGATTGCTCAGCCCCAGCATTTT. Protein sequence: CASNPDAGIAQPQHF.

The chain combines TRBV18 with TRBJ2-1, with TRBD2 identical over 8 bases. From germline, CDR1 is KGHSH and CDR2 LQKENI. V gave up 3 bases and J gave up 6 bases; unmatched junction bases: 1. CDR3 length: 13 residues. The CDR3 DNA reads as TGTGCCAGCTCACCGGGACTAGTCAATGAGCAGTTCTTC. Translation gives CASSPGLVNEQFF.

The J gene is TRBJ1-3, the V gene TRBV5-8; D is unclear. The V end lost 3 bases, the J end lost 2 bases, and 12 bases lay between the germline ends. The CDR3 totals 15 residues. Germline lookup yields CDR1 SGHTS and CDR2 YDEGEE. As DNA, the CDR3 is TGTGCCAGCAGCTACCAGGATCTGCCTGGAAACACCATATATTTT. Translation: CASSYQDLPGNTIYF.

This clone has only a few counts. The rearrangement uses TRBV7-4 and TRBJ1-1; D remains unclear. The CDR3 sequence is 13 residues long. Germline values: CDR1 SGHVT, CDR2 SQSDAQ. V dropped 0 bases and J dropped 1 base, with 3 bases sitting between them. The chain's CDR3 is CASSLAGNTEAFF. The CDR3 bases are TGTGCCAGCAGCTTAGCAGGGAACACTGAAGCTTTCTTT.

V and J are TRBV18 and TRBJ2-3; D perhaps matches TRBD2 (5 bases). There are 13 residues in the CDR3. The V end was cut by 4 bases, the J end by 1 base, with 6 bases between. The germline gives CDR1 KGHSH, CDR2 LQKENI. DNA for the CDR3: TGTGCCAGCTCACTCGGGGGCACAGATACGCAGTATTTT. It encodes CASSLGGTDTQYF.

The genes are TRBV1 and TRBJ1-1; TRBD1 was called by the table and not checked on the DNA. TRBV1 is described as a pseudogene. The CDR3 is 17 residues long. The CDR3 protein is CASSPSSTDPLNTEAFF. The CDR3 nucleotides read TGCGCCAGCAGCCCTTCTTCGACAGACCCTCTGAACACTGAAGCTTTCTTT.

The V and J genes are TRBV11-3 and TRBJ1-3, with D possibly TRBD1 on 5 matching bases. Germline V gene lookup returns CDR1 SGHNT and CDR2 YENEEA. Trimming removed 3 bases from V and 0 bases from J, with 9 bases in between. The CDR3 length is 15 residues. The CDR3 here is CASSLSGFSGNTIYF. The CDR3 bases are TGTGCCAGCAGCTTGTCAGGGTTCTCTGGAAACACCATATATTTT. Looking up the rest from reference TRBV11-3 and TRBJ1-3 gives the full variable domain: EAGVVQSPRYKIIEKKQPVAFWCNPISGHNTLYWYLQNLGQGPELLIRYENEEAVDDSQLPKDRFSAERLKGVDSTLKIQPAELGDSAVYLCASSLSGFSGNTIYFGEGSWLTVV.

The chain joins TRBV10-2 to TRBJ2-1; no clear D. Trimming removed 2 bases from V and 5 bases from J, with 10 bases in between. The germline V gene encodes CDR1 WSHSY and CDR2 SAAADI. The CDR3 consists of 14 residues. Here the CDR3 reads CASSEPHRDNEQFF. CDR3 nucleotide sequence: TGCGCCAGCAGTGAGCCCCACCGAGACAATGAGCAGTTCTTC.

This clone was seen a single time. The J gene is TRBJ1-1, the V gene TRBV6-8; no reliable D call. The CDR3 consists of 17 residues. The V gene lost 0 bases and the J gene lost 3 bases, with 17 bases spanning the gap. Germline V gene data show CDR1 as MNHGY and CDR2 as SAAAGT. This chain's CDR3 is CASSYSIPEFGDTEAFF. CDR3 bases: TGTGCCAGCAGTTACTCGATCCCGGAATTTGGTGACACTGAAGCTTTCTTT.

The chain joins TRBV11-3 to TRBJ2-1, with 8 bases matching TRBD1. Germline V gene data show CDR1 as SGHNT and CDR2 as YENEEA. The CDR3 has 14 amino acids. With V trimmed by 1 base and J by 15 bases, 11 bases remained unmatched. Written as DNA, the CDR3 is TGTGCCAGCAGCTTAGGCAGGGGGCGGGAAGGGGCGTTCTTC. Its protein is CASSLGRGREGAFF.

The chain has TRBV5-1 and TRBJ2-1, with 10 positions matching TRBD2. The CDR3 runs 17 residues. J lost 0 bases, V lost 4 bases, and 7 bases had no gene match. Germline V gene sequence: CDR1 SGHRS, CDR2 YFSETQ. This CDR3 reads CASSLSASGSSYNEQFF. CDR3 sequence (DNA): TGCGCCAGCAGCCTTTCTGCTAGCGGGAGCTCCTACAATGAGCAGTTCTTC. The full variable domain, completed using reference TRBV5-1 and TRBJ2-1, is KAGVTQTPRYLIKTRGQQVTLSCSPISGHRSVSWYQQTPGQGLQFLFEYFSETQRNKGNFPGRFSGRQFSNSRSEMNVSTLELGDSALYLCASSLSASGSSYNEQFFGPGTRLTVL.

This chain joins TRBV30 and TRBJ1-2; 9 bases agree with TRBD1. V was pared by 0 bases and J by 4 bases, with 3 bases of the junction left unmatched. The CDR3 spans 14 residues. The germline gives CDR1 GTSNPN, CDR2 SVGIG (reference sequence). CDR3 in DNA: TGTGCCTGGAGTGTACAGGGGGCCCGCTATGGCTACACCTTC. It codes for CAWSVQGARYGYTF.

V and J are TRBV28 and TRBJ2-1; 8 bases map to TRBD2. Germline CDR1 and CDR2: MDHEN and SYDVKM. V dropped 6 bases and J dropped 4; count of bases not matched to a gene: 5. The CDR3 runs 14 residues. The CDR3 loop reads CASRSGGLYNEQFF. The DNA for the CDR3 is TGTGCCAGCAGAAGCGGGGGCTTATACAATGAGCAGTTCTTC.

The rearrangement uses TRBV7-5 and TRBJ1-3. TRBV7-5 is reported as a pseudogene. The length of the CDR3 is 16 residues. The CDR3 spells CASSTSWEDSGNTIYF. The CDR3 nucleotides are TGTGCCAGCAGCACATCCTGGGAGGACTCTGGAAACACCATATATTTT.